These 5 T cell receptor beta chains originate from one sample sequenced in a study of tumor-infiltrating lymphocytes in primary liver carcinoma. The researchers obtained blood RNA from unsorted whole blood and also extracted germline DNA. The investigators made TCR beta cDNA from roughly 0.55 ug total RNA, using a constant-region primer. Libraries covering TCR beta were generated through three nested multiplex PCR rounds (using a slightly modified ARM-PCR). For around 11 cycles apiece, the opening two PCR rounds ran with TRBV1-TRBV30 forward primers and a C-beta reverse primer. TCRdb re-derived calls from the multiplex PCR reads in MiXCR, one entry per CDR3 protein. Of fewer than 350,000 distinct CDR3 sequences listed, 60% to 80% are singletons. Sequencing was performed on peripheral blood. Receptors originate from a man aged 35 to 55 with primary liver carcinoma and hepatitis B virus infection.

As concerns this clonotype: Being one base from a much bigger clone, this may be a read error. The conserved final phenylalanine or tryptophan is absent from the CDR3, which likely points to a read error. The chain has TRBV30 and TRBJ1-1; no clear D gene. CDR3 length: 11 residues. The V gene's germline CDR1 is GTSNPN and CDR2 SVGIG (reference sequence). V was shortened by 4 bases and J by 11 bases, with 14 bases between the two germline ends. CDR3 sequence: CAWKGRHEAFS. DNA for the CDR3: TGTGCCTGGAAGGGTCGCCATGAGGCTTTCTCT.

Concerning this clonotype itself: Mismatch with germline at one junction end may stem from a read error. The J gene is TRBJ2-6, the V gene TRBV5-5, with D possibly being TRBD2 (7 bases). The CDR3 consists of 17 residues. Germline values: CDR1 SGHKS, CDR2 YYEKEE (reference sequence). The CDR3 here is CASSSLRGGSWANVLTF. The CDR3 DNA reads as TGTGCCAGCAGTTCGCTTAGGGGGGGCTCTTGGGCCAACGTCCTGACTTTC. The full variable domain, in which reference TRBV5-5 and TRBJ2-6 provide the parts outside the CDR3, is DAGVTQSPTHLIKTRGQQVTLRCSPISGHKSVSWYQQVLGQGPQFIFQYYEKEERGRGNFPDRFSARQFPNYSSELNVNALLLGDSALYLCASSSLRGGSWANVLTFGAGSRLTVL.

This clonotype was observed a few times. The V call is TRBV5-4, the J call TRBJ1-1, with D perhaps matching TRBD1 (5 bases). The germline V and J ends were trimmed by 2 bases and 3 bases, with 14 bases remaining between them. From germline, CDR1 is SGHNT and CDR2 YYREEE (reference sequence). The CDR3 has 15 amino acids. CDR3: CASSLGAAMDTEAFF. Here the CDR3 DNA reads TGTGCCAGCAGCTTAGGGGCCGCCATGGACACTGAAGCTTTCTTT.

To note about this clonotype: The junction and the germline gene differ at one end; a read error may be behind it. The V gene is TRBV5-1, the J gene TRBJ2-7; possible D gene TRBD2, 7 bases. This CDR3 comprises 16 residues. CDR1 SGHRS and CDR2 YFSETQ come from the germline V gene. CDR3 residues: CAGSSIGGVPFYEQYF. As DNA, the CDR3 is TGCGCCGGCAGCTCCATAGGGGGGGTGCCCTTCTACGAGCAGTACTTC.

Comment on this clonotype: This sequence may be a read error, since a much larger clone differs from it by one base. V gene TRBV29-1 combines with J gene TRBJ2-6; a weak D match, TRBD1 (5 bases). Per germline, CDR1 SQVTM and CDR2 ANQGSEA. The CDR3 has 13 residues. As DNA, the CDR3 is TGCAGCGTTTCAGGCTCTGGGGCCAACGTCATGACTTTC. Its translation is CSVSGSGANVMTF. Complete variable domain (other parts from reference TRBV29-1 and TRBJ2-6): SAVISQKPSRDICQRGTSLTIQCQVDSQVTMMFWYRQQPGQSLTLIATANQGSEATYESGFVIDKFPISRPNLTFSTLTVSNMSPEDSSIYLCSVSGSGANVMTFGAGSRLTVL.